This T cell receptor (beta chain) came from a study of T cell responses to AZD1222 COVID-19 vaccine. Samples with a second dose at about 4 or about 12 weeks were pooled together. A note on this clone: Its antigen remains unknown.

Trimming cost V 7 bases and J 3 bases; bases outside gene matches: 2. The CDR3 runs to 13 residues. Germline values: CDR1 MDHEN, CDR2 SYDVKM. Overall study findings and caveats: CD4 TCRs linked to vaccination spanned spike, dominating at 160-218 and 743-854. Nearly half of the spike-specific TCRs reportedly recognize variant regions that carry no mutations.

Profiled with immunoSEQ multiplex PCR; TCRdb holds only in-frame clones, not every one. The sample records 90,000 to 120,000 clones, 85% to 95% being singletons. The specimen comprised peripheral blood, sampled 28 days after the second AZD1222 dose. The J gene is TRBJ2-7, the V gene TRBV28, with 11 bases aligning to TRBD2. The TCR was taken from an adult who received the AZD1222 COVID-19 vaccine. CDR3 DNA: TGTGCCAGCAACCTAGCGGGGGGCTACGAGCAGTACTTC. This gives the protein CASNLAGGYEQYF.